This TCR beta chain was sequenced for a study of cytomegalovirus exposure and HLA in healthy donors. Findings and limits, study-wide: Usually a TCR sequence was rare, but some public TCRs were found in many donors. One variant, a missense change in DCLRE1C, was linked in a later analysis to TCR beta V- and J-gene trimming. A later examination showed that TCR association rates differed by HLA locus, with DRB1 most and HLA-C fewest.

The ends were cut back, 2 bases at V and 8 bases at J, with 13 bases in the middle. Germline values: CDR1 SQVTM, CDR2 ANQGSEA. This CDR3 comprises 13 residues. A remark on this clone: Its antigen remains unknown.

This PCR relied on a set of 60 Vbeta primers and 13 Jbeta primers. Measured with immunoSEQ multiplex PCR; TCRdb has only the in-frame clones, and not every one. The sample has about 200,000 clones, 80% to 85% seen once; the top ten hold about 2.6%. The material sequenced was PBMCs. This receptor was identified in a woman aged 40 to 50 in good health and CMV-seronegative. This chain links TRBV29-1 with TRBJ2-1; no definite D call. The CDR3 reads CSVERVTGYEQFF. The DNA for the CDR3 is TGCAGCGTTGAACGGGTGACTGGCTATGAGCAGTTCTTC.